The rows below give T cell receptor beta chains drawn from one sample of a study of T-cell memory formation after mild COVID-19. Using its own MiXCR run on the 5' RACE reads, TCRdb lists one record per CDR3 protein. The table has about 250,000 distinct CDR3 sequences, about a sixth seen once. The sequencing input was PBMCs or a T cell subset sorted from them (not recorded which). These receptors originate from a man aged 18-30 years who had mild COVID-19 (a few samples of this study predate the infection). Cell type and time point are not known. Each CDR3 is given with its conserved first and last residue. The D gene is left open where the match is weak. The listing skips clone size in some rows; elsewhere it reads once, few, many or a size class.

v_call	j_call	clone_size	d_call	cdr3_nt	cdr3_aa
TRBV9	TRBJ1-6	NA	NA	TGTGCCAGCAGCTCCTCTCTCGAGGGGGGGCGGCATTCACCCCTCCACTTT	CASSSSLEGGRHSPLHF
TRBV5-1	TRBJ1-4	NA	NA	TGCGCCAGCAGCTTGGGTCAGAATAATGAAAAACTGTTTTTT	CASSLGQNNEKLFF
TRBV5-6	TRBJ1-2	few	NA	TGTGCCAGCAGCTTTGTTAATGGCTACACCTTC	CASSFVNGYTF
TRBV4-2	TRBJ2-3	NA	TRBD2	TGTGCCAGCAGCCCGGGGGCGGGGGGGCCGCGAGATACGCAGTATTTT	CASSPGAGGPRDTQYF
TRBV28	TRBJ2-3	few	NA	TGTGCCAGCAGTAAGGCGGTTCTGGGGCAGTATTTT	CASSKAVLGQYF
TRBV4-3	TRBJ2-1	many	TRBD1	TGCGCCAGCAGCCAGACGACAGGGGTAACTGATGAGCAGTTCTTC	CASSQTTGVTDEQFF
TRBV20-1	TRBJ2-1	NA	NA	TGCAGTGCTACTACGGGGTGGCTGGAACATTCCTACAATGAGCAGTTCTTC	CSATTGWLEHSYNEQFF
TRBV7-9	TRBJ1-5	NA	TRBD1	TGTGCCAGCAGTTTGGACAGGCAGCCCCAGCATTTT	CASSLDRQPQHF
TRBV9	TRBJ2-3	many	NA	TGTGCCAGCAGCGTAGGGTCTACCACAGATACGCAGTATTTT	CASSVGSTTDTQYF
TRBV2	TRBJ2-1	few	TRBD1	TGTGCCAGCCGAGGGACAGGGAAGGGCAATGAGCAGTTCTTC	CASRGTGKGNEQFF
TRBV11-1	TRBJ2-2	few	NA	TGTGCCAGCAGCCAGATAGGGGTCACCGGGGAGCTGTTTTTT	CASSQIGVTGELFF
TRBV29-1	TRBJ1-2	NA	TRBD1	TGCAGCGTTACGAAAACAGGGGACTATGGCTACACCTTC	CSVTKTGDYGYTF
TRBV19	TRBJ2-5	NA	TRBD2	TGTGCCAGTAGTATGGGGACTAGCTTACAAGAGACCCAGTACTTC	CASSMGTSLQETQYF
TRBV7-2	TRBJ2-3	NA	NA	TGTGCCAGCAGGTCATATGTAGCTCGGGGCGGCACAGATACGCAGTATTTT	CASRSYVARGGTDTQYF
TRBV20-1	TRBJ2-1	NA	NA	TGCAGTGCTAGAGAGCGGGGGCTTTCCTACAATGAGCAGTTCTTC	CSARERGLSYNEQFF
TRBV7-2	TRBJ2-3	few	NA	TGTGCCAGCAGACCTAAGACGGGCCCAACAGATACGCAGTATTTT	CASRPKTGPTDTQYF
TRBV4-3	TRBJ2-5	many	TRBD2	TGCGCCAGCAGCCAAGATTCCGCGGGGGGCTGGGAGACCCAGTACTTC	CASSQDSAGGWETQYF
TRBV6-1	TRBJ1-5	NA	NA	TGTGCCAGCAGTGAATTGGGCCGGCAGCCCCAGCATTTT	CASSELGRQPQHF
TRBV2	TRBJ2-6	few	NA	TGTGCCAGCAGTGAATTAGGGGGAACGGCCGGGGCCAACGTCCTGACTTTC	CASSELGGTAGANVLTF
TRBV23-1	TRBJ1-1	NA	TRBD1	TGCGCCAGCAGCCAGGGACAGGGGTTGTCCGCTTTCTTT	CASSQGQGLSAFF
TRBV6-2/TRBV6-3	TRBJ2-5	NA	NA	TGTGCCAGCAGCCCCCTGGGTTCTGGAAGGACCCAGTACTTC	CASSPLGSGRTQYF
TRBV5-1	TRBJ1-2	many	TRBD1	TGCGCCAGCAGCGAGGGACAGGGAAACTATGGCTACACCTTC	CASSEGQGNYGYTF
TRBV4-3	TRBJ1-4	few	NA	TGCGCCAGCAGCCAAGCAGACAGATTGCCTGAAAAACTGTTTTTT	CASSQADRLPEKLFF
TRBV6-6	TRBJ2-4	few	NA	TGTGCCAGCAGCCCGCAGGGAAACATTCAGTACTTC	CASSPQGNIQYF
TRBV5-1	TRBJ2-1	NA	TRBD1	TGCGCCAGCAGTCCCGACAGGGGGCTGGTTGCGATCCAGTTCTTC	CASSPDRGLVAIQFF
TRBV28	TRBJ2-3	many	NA	TGTGCCAGCAGATCCGTGACAGATACGCAGTATTTT	CASRSVTDTQYF
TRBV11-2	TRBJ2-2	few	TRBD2	TGTGCCAGCACCCGACTCACTAGCGGTAACACCGGGGAGCTGTTTTTT	CASTRLTSGNTGELFF
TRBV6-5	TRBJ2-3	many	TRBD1	TGTGCCAGCAGACTACAGGGGGCCGCAGATACGCAGTATTTT	CASRLQGAADTQYF
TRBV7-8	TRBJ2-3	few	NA	TGTGCCAGCAGCCCGGGTGAGGGACTGGGCACAGATACGCAGTATTTT	CASSPGEGLGTDTQYF
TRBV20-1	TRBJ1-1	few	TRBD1	TGCAGTGCTAGCAGACAGGGAGGGACTGAAGCTTTCTTT	CSASRQGGTEAFF
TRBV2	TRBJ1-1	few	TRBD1	TGTGCCAGCAGTGCACAGGGGCCGAACACTGAAGCTTTCTTT	CASSAQGPNTEAFF
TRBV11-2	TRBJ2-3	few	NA	TGTGCCAGCAGCTTAGCGTCTCGCGCATCCACAGATACGCAGTATTTT	CASSLASRASTDTQYF
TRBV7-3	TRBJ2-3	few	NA	TGTGCCAGCAGCCCGGACGGCCTAGGTCACACGCAGTATTTT	CASSPDGLGHTQYF
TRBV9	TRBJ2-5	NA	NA	TGTGCCAGCAGCACAGGGCCCCAAGCAGAGACCCAGTACTTC	CASSTGPQAETQYF
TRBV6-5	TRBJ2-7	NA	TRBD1	TGTGCCAGCAGTCGTACAGGGGGCTGGAGCTCCTACGAGCAGTACTTC	CASSRTGGWSSYEQYF
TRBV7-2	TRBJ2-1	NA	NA	TGTGCCAGCATGCGGGGAGGTGGGCTGGGTGAGCAGTTCTTC	CASMRGGGLGEQFF
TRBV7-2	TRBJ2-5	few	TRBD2	TGTGCCAGCAGACCGGGACTAGCGGGGGGGCCTGGTGAGACCCAGTACTTC	CASRPGLAGGPGETQYF
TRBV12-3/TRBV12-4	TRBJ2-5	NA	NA	TGTGCCAGCAGTTTACAACGGGGACCGGGACAGACCCAGTACTTC	CASSLQRGPGQTQYF
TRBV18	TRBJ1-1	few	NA	TGTGCCAGCTCGACTAACAGGGACACTGAAGCTTTCTTT	CASSTNRDTEAFF
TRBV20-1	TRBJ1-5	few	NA	TGCAGTGCTAGAGATAAAGTAAACCAGCCCCAGCATTTT	CSARDKVNQPQHF
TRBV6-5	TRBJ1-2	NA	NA	TGTGCCAGCAGGGAACGAAACGAGTGGGAGGGAATCGGCTATGGCTACACCTTC	CASRERNEWEGIGYGYTF
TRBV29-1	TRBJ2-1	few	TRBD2	TGCAGCGTTGAAGATCCGCGGGGGGGCCGGGATGAGCAGTTCTTC	CSVEDPRGGRDEQFF
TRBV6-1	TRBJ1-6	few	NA	TGTGCCAGCAGTGAAGGCTGGGACGGATCACCCCTCCACTTT	CASSEGWDGSPLHF
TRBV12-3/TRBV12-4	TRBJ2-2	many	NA	TGTGCCAGCACGCCCACCGGGGAGCTGTTTTTT	CASTPTGELFF